The following is a T cell receptor beta chain sequence with its context. TCRdb's copy holds only in-frame clones and misses some; the assay was immunoSEQ multiplex PCR. The profile shows hundreds of thousands of clones, roughly 70% of them singletons. This specimen belongs to a study of shared clonotypes between healthy human individuals. Study background: Aged 18 to 49, the donors were two women and a few men.

The CDR3 contains 13 residues. V lost 3 bases to trimming and J lost 7 bases, with 13 bases between them. CDR1 is KGHSH and CDR2 is LQKENI in the germline V gene. The rearrangement uses TRBV18 and TRBJ2-7, with D perhaps matching TRBD2 (5 bases). Specimen: memory CD4+ T cells sorted from blood. Sample subset: CD45RA-negative fraction. This TCR came from a woman aged 30 to 39 in good health. CDR3 nucleotide sequence: TGTGCCAGCTCACCGGGAGCGGAGAGGGAGCAGTACTTC. It is translated as CASSPGAEREQYF.